Following are 8 T cell receptor beta chains from one sample sequenced in a study of cytomegalovirus exposure and HLA in healthy donors. 60 Vbeta and 13 Jbeta primers were used in PCR. TCRdb's table, derived via immunoSEQ multiplex PCR, lists solely in-frame clones and lacks some. This sample carries 150,000 or so clones, roughly 70% of them seen once, and the ten largest clones take 2.1%. Sequencing was performed on PBMCs. The receptors shown here come from a man aged 25 to 40 in good health and CMV-seronegative.

V is TRBV29-1 and J is TRBJ1-2, with 10 nucleotides matching TRBD1. Germline loops: CDR1 SQVTM, CDR2 ANQGSEA. Trimming cost V 4 bases and J 4 bases; bases outside gene matches: 6. The CDR3 is 14 amino acids. CDR3 bases: TGCAGCGTTGTTATGGACAGGGGGATCTATGGCTACACCTTC. Its translation: CSVVMDRGIYGYTF.

The genes are TRBV6-1 and TRBJ2-1, with 9 bases aligning to TRBD2. This CDR3 is built from 17 residues. V lost 2 bases to trimming and J lost 2 bases; unmatched junction nucleotides: 7. Germline assignment: CDR1 MNHNS and CDR2 SASEGT. CDR3 coding DNA: TGTGCCAGCAGTGAATTTCAGCGGGGGGCCCCCTACAATGAGCAGTTCTTC. Its protein product is CASSEFQRGAPYNEQFF.

J is TRBJ1-2 and V is TRBV28; no reliable D call. Trimming took off 5 bases at V and 1 base at J, with 2 bases between the two ends. The CDR3 sequence is 11 residues long. CDR1 and CDR2 (germline): MDHEN, SYDVKM. This chain's CDR3 is CASSLNYGYTF. CDR3 nucleotides: TGTGCCAGCAGTCTTAACTATGGCTACACCTTC.

On this clone: Mismatch with germline at one junction end may stem from a read error. This sequence joins TRBV28 and TRBJ1-2, with a weak D call TRBD1 (6 bases). CDR1 is MDHEN, CDR2 SYDVKM, per germline. This CDR3 comprises 15 residues. The CDR3 loop reads CASSFKHRENYGYPF. For the CDR3, the DNA is TGTGCCAGCAGTTTTAAGCACAGGGAAAACTATGGCTACCCCTTC.

The CDR3 bases are TGTGCCAGCAGCCCCGGGGGTGGATGGAAAAACGAGCAGTACTTC. It is translated as CASSPGGGWKNEQYF. This sequence joins TRBV7-9 and TRBJ2-5; D is perhaps TRBD2 (6 bases). The J call could be wrong; TRBJ2-7 is a better fit for the DNA end. The CDR3 is 15 residues long. Germline V lookup: CDR1 SEHNR, CDR2 FQNEAQ (reference sequence).

V gene TRBV18 combines with J gene TRBJ2-5; D might be TRBD2 (5 bases). V gave up 6 bases and J gave up 5 bases, with 16 bases separating them. The CDR3 covers 14 residues. Per germline, CDR1 KGHSH and CDR2 LQKENI. The CDR3 nucleotides are TGTGCCAGCTCCCCTCCGGGGTTGGAGGAGACCCAGTACTTC. Residues: CASSPPGLEETQYF. The whole variable domain, filled in from reference TRBV18 and TRBJ2-5, reads NAGVMQNPRHLVRRRGQEARLRCSPMKGHSHVYWYRQLPEEGLKFMVYLQKENIIDESGMPKERFSAEFPKEGPSILRIQQVVRGDSAAYFCASSPPGLEETQYFGPGTRLLVL.

The chain carries TRBV6-6 and TRBJ2-7; TRBD1 aligns across 10 bases. The germline V gene encodes CDR1 MNHNY and CDR2 SVGAGI (reference sequence). The CDR3 runs 14 residues. With V trimmed by 0 bases and J by 7 bases, 3 bases remained unmatched. This CDR3 is CASSYSGQGREQYF. The CDR3, as DNA: TGTGCCAGCAGTTACTCGGGACAGGGGAGGGAGCAGTACTTC.

V is TRBV7-8 and J is TRBJ2-2; D is unresolved. V lost 4 bases to trimming and J lost 6 bases, with 21 bases between them. There are 17 residues in the CDR3. Germline assignment: CDR1 SGHVS and CDR2 FQNEAQ. The CDR3 DNA is TGTGCCAGCAGCTCCGGTCCCATAGCCCGGGTAGCCGGGGAGCTGTTTTTT. It codes for CASSSGPIARVAGELFF.